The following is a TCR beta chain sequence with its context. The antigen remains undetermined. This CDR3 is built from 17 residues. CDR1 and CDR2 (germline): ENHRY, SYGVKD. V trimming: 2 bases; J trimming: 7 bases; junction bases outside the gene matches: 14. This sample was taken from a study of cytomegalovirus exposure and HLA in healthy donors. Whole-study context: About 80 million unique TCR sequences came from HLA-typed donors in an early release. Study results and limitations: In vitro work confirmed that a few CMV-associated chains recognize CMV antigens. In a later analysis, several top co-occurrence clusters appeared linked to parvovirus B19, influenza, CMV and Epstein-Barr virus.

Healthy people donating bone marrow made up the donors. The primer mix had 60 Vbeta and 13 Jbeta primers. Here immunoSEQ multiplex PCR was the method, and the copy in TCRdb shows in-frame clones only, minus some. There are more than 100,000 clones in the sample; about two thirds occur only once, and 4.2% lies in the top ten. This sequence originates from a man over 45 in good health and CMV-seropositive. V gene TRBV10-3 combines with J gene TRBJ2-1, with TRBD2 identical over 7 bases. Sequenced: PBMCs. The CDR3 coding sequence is TGTGCCATCAGTGAGCCCCCGTCTAGCGGCCTTCGGAATGAGCAGTTCTTC. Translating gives CAISEPPSSGLRNEQFF.